These T cell receptor beta chains were read from a single sample in a study of shared clonotypes between healthy human individuals. Generated by immunoSEQ multiplex PCR, the TCRdb table keeps only in-frame clones and is missing some. The table records 550,000 to 850,000 clones, 55% to 80% of them present only once. Sequencing used memory CD4+ T cells sorted from blood. The receptors come from a woman in her thirties in good health. Both conserved end residues are part of each CDR3. D genes are given only for firm matches. Clone size is not always given. Where it is, it says once, few, many or a class for expanded clones.

d_gene | j_gene | v_gene | abundance | CDR3nt | CDR3aa
. | TRBJ2-3 | TRBV4-1 | . | TGCGCCAGCAGCCAAGGGCAGGGCCGGATCACAGATACGCAGTATTTT | CASSQGQGRITDTQYF
. | TRBJ2-1 | TRBV7-2 | . | TGTGCCAGCAGGGGGGGAGGCTCCTACAATGAGCAGTTCTTC | CASRGGGSYNEQFF
. | TRBJ2-5 | TRBV28 | . | TGTGCCAGCAGTCTTCCATTCCGTAACCAAGAGACCCAGTACTTC | CASSLPFRNQETQYF
. | TRBJ1-5 | TRBV4-1 | . | TGCGCCAGCAGCCAAGATGGGGGGGCGGTGGGCAATCAGCCCCAGCATTTT | CASSQDGGAVGNQPQHF
. | TRBJ2-5 | TRBV5-4 | . | TGTGCCAGCAGCTTGGCCAGCCAAGAGACCCAGTACTTC | CASSLASQETQYF
TRBD1 | TRBJ2-7 | TRBV25-1 | . | TGTGCCAGCAGTGGCACCCAGACAGGGTCCTACGAGCAGTACTTC | CASSGTQTGSYEQYF
. | TRBJ2-1 | TRBV6-5 | . | TGTGCCAGCAGTACGGAGTACAATGAGCAGTTCTTC | CASSTEYNEQFF
TRBD2 | TRBJ2-2 | TRBV6-6 | few | TGTGCCAGCACCAAAGCCCTAGCGGGAGGCGGCGGGGAGCTGTTTTTT | CASTKALAGGGGELFF
. | TRBJ1-2 | TRBV6-1 | few | TGTGCCAGCAGAGTCGGGACGGATACTTATGGCTACACCTTC | CASRVGTDTYGYTF
TRBD2 | TRBJ2-3 | TRBV10-1 | once | TGCGCCAGCAGTCCCGAACTAGCGGGCACAGATACGCAGTATTTT | CASSPELAGTDTQYF
. | TRBJ2-2 | TRBV28 | . | TGTGCCAGCAGTTTTTCAGGGTTCACCGGGGAGCTGTTTTTT | CASSFSGFTGELFF
TRBD2 | TRBJ2-1 | TRBV5-1 | many | TGCGCCAGCACCTCCGGGACTAGCAATGAGCAGTTCTTC | CASTSGTSNEQFF
. | TRBJ1-3 | TRBV4-1 | . | TGCGCCAGCAGCCAGGGCCACGGGGGGCGCAAGCTTCGTATTGGAAACACCATATATTTT | CASSQGHGGRKLRIGNTIYF
. | TRBJ2-5 | TRBV18 | . | TGTGCCAGCTCCCACGACACGTCCCAAGAGACCCAGTACTTC | CASSHDTSQETQYF
. | TRBJ1-1 | TRBV2 | . | TGTGCCAGCGGTCTCCAGGGAACGGGCACTGAAGCTTTCTTT | CASGLQGTGTEAFF
. | TRBJ2-2 | TRBV10-2 | once | TGCGCCAGCAGGGGACTGAGCACCGGGGAGCTGTTTTTT | CASRGLSTGELFF
. | TRBJ1-1 | TRBV19 | . | TGTGCCAGTAGTATACAAGGGTTATCGAACACTGAAGCTTTCTTT | CASSIQGLSNTEAFF
. | TRBJ2-7 | TRBV25-1 | . | TGTGCCAGCAGTGATCCGAATTCTACCCGGGGAGCCCTCTACGAGCAGTACTTC | CASSDPNSTRGALYEQYF
. | TRBJ1-5 | TRBV19 | . | TGTGCCAGTAGTATATTTGACATTAGCAATCAGCCCCAGCATTTT | CASSIFDISNQPQHF
TRBD2 | TRBJ2-3 | TRBV19 | . | TGTGCCAGTAGTAGGGGACTAGCGAAGCCGAGCACAGATACGCAGTATTTT | CASSRGLAKPSTDTQYF
. | TRBJ1-2 | TRBV19 | many | TGTGCCAGTAGTATCAGGGAGGGGTATGGCTACACCTTC | CASSIREGYGYTF
. | TRBJ2-1 | TRBV2 | . | TGTGCCAGCAGGGAGAGCGATTACAATGAGCAGTTCTTC | CASRESDYNEQFF
. | TRBJ2-3 | TRBV28 | many | TGTGCCAGCAGTGTCCTAGGGGGTCAGGGAGGAACAGATACGCAGTATTTT | CASSVLGGQGGTDTQYF
TRBD1 | TRBJ1-2 | TRBV6-5 | . | TGTGCCACCCTAAGGGGTGACAGGGCCCTTGGCTACACCTTC | CATLRGDRALGYTF
TRBD2 | TRBJ2-1 | TRBV27 | . | TGTGCCAGCAGACGCGCTACTAGCGGGAGTGGTACAATAGGGTGGTTCTTC | CASRRATSGSGTIGWFF
TRBD2 | TRBJ2-1 | TRBV7-2 | . | TGTGCCAGCAGCCTGTCTAGCGGGCTTTACAATGAGCAGTTCTTC | CASSLSSGLYNEQFF
TRBD2 | TRBJ2-1 | TRBV2 | . | TGTGCCAGCAGTGAAAGGGGACTAGCGCGGAGCTCCTACAATGAGCAGTTCTTC | CASSERGLARSSYNEQFF
. | TRBJ2-6 | TRBV21-1 | . | TGTGCCAGCAGCAAAGATGACGCCCTCTCTGGGGCCAACGTCCTGACTTTC | CASSKDDALSGANVLTF
. | TRBJ2-7 | TRBV25-1 | . | TGTGCCAGCACCGACGGGAGCTCCTACGAGCAGTACTTC | CASTDGSSYEQYF
TRBD1 | TRBJ2-1 | TRBV5-1 | . | TGCGCCAGCAGCTTGTCAGGGGGCAATGAGCAGTTCTTC | CASSLSGGNEQFF
. | TRBJ1-4 | TRBV6-1 | few | TGTGCCAGCCACCCCCGTCGGGGGACTAATGAAAAACTGTTTTTT | CASHPRRGTNEKLFF
. | TRBJ2-3 | TRBV5-1 | once | TGCGCCAGCAGCTTCCGACAGGGAGGGAGAACAGATACGCAGTATTTT | CASSFRQGGRTDTQYF
TRBD2 | TRBJ2-2 | TRBV14 | . | TGTGCCAGCAGCCAAGCCGGGACTAGCGGACACACCGGGGAGCTGTTTTTT | CASSQAGTSGHTGELFF
. | TRBJ2-7 | TRBV7-8 | few | TGTGCCAGCAGCTTGCACAGGATACTGGACGTCTACGAGCAGTACTTC | CASSLHRILDVYEQYF
. | TRBJ1-1 | TRBV7-9 | few | TGTGCCAGCAGACAACAGGGAACCCACACTGAAGCTTTCTTT | CASRQQGTHTEAFF
. | TRBJ1-1 | TRBV5-1 | few | TGCGCCAGCAGCTTGATGGGGAACACTGAAGCTTTCTTT | CASSLMGNTEAFF
. | TRBJ1-6 | TRBV10-1 | . | TGCGCCAGCAGCGCAACTTGGGTGAGCTCCTATAATTCACCCCTCCACTTT | CASSATWVSSYNSPLHF
. | TRBJ1-5 | TRBV21-1 | once | TGTGCCAGCAGCCCCGCCAGGGTCGGCAATCAGCCCCAGCATTTT | CASSPARVGNQPQHF
. | TRBJ2-7 | TRBV25-1 | . | TGTGCCAGCAGTGCCAACACCCTCTCCTACGAGCAGTACTTC | CASSANTLSYEQYF
TRBD2 | TRBJ2-6 | TRBV7-6 | . | TGTGCCAGCAGCCCATTGCCGGGGAGGGGTGACTCTGGGGCCAACGTCCTGACTTTC | CASSPLPGRGDSGANVLTF
. | TRBJ2-7 | TRBV2 | . | TGTGCCAGTCGTAGGAAGGGGTTTGTGGACGAGCAGTACTTC | CASRRKGFVDEQYF
. | TRBJ2-3 | TRBV7-2 | . | TGTGCCAGCAGCTTAGCAGGGCCAGGCACAGATACGCAGTATTTT | CASSLAGPGTDTQYF
. | TRBJ1-3 | TRBV28 | . | TGTGCCAGCAGTTTGGCGCAGGTGGGCACCATATATTTT | CASSLAQVGTIYF
. | TRBJ2-1 | TRBV28 | . | TGTGCCAGCAGGAGGGGACGGAGCTCCTACAATGAGCAGTTCTTC | CASRRGRSSYNEQFF
TRBD2 | TRBJ2-1 | TRBV30 | many | TGTGCCTGGACCCGAAAGGGACTAGCAGACAATGAGCAGTTCTTC | CAWTRKGLADNEQFF
. | TRBJ1-1 | TRBV2 | . | TGTGCCAGCAGTGAAGGGGGAGGGCCTGAAGCTTTCTTT | CASSEGGGPEAFF
TRBD2 | TRBJ2-5 | TRBV7-2 | many | TGTGCCAGCAGCTTGGTGACTAGCTGGTACCAAGAGACCCAGTACTTC | CASSLVTSWYQETQYF
. | TRBJ2-1 | TRBV7-2 | many | TGTGCCAGCAGGGAAAGGGGTCGAGGGACTGGGTACAATGAGCAGTTCTTC | CASRERGRGTGYNEQFF
. | TRBJ2-1 | TRBV7-3 | . | TGTGCCAGCAGCTTCTCGGGCTCCTACAATGAGCAGTTCTTC | CASSFSGSYNEQFF
TRBD2 | TRBJ2-7 | TRBV19 | few | TGTGCCAGTAGTACTAGCGGAAACTCCTACGAGCAGTACTTC | CASSTSGNSYEQYF
. | TRBJ2-5 | TRBV7-2 | . | TGTGCCAGCAGCCGCGGACCAGGTCAGGGGGAGACCCAGTACTTC | CASSRGPGQGETQYF
TRBD1 | TRBJ2-1 | TRBV4-2 | . | TGTGCCAGCAGCCAAGATCTTTTAGGACAGGGGATCAATGAGCAGTTCTTC | CASSQDLLGQGINEQFF
TRBD1 | TRBJ2-7 | TRBV27 | . | TGTGCCAGCAGTACGGACAGGGGAGTTAACGAGCAGTACTTC | CASSTDRGVNEQYF
TRBD1 | TRBJ2-7 | TRBV6-6 | . | TGTGCCAGCAGTAACACAGGGGCCAACGAGCAGTACTTC | CASSNTGANEQYF
. | TRBJ1-4 | TRBV7-8 | . | TGTGCCAGCAGCCTACAGTGGGGTGCAACTAATGAAAAACTGTTTTTT | CASSLQWGATNEKLFF
. | TRBJ2-7 | TRBV30 | . | TGTGCCTGGACAGGGGACGGCTCCTACGAGCAGTACTTC | CAWTGDGSYEQYF
TRBD2 | TRBJ2-7 | TRBV7-9 | . | TGTGCCAGCAGTCTAGGGACTAGCGGACCCTACGAGCAGTACTTC | CASSLGTSGPYEQYF
. | TRBJ1-4 | TRBV19 | . | TGTGCCAGTAGCCTAACGGGTAGTGAAAAACTGTTTTTT | CASSLTGSEKLFF
. | TRBJ2-2 | TRBV27 | . | TGTGCCAGCATAATTAGCGGAACCACCGGGGAGCTGTTTTTT | CASIISGTTGELFF